The sequence of this T cell receptor beta chain was determined in a study of T and B cells in COVID-19 patients. The wider study: Recovered patients mostly had mild to moderate COVID-19 managed as outpatients. At median age around 37 years, recovered patients were younger than active-infection patients at about 72. Of under 25 active-infection patients, under 15 were critically ill with mechanical ventilation or extracorporeal membrane oxygenation.

This clonotype was picked up a small number of times. No antigen is known for it. The CDR3 extends over 12 amino acids. Trimming stripped 1 base from V and 6 bases from J, with 7 bases between. Per the germline V gene, CDR1 is SGHDN and CDR2 is FVKESK. The study, taken as a whole, reports: In COVID-19 patients, T cell receptor beta variable and joining gene use was reportedly strongly skewed.

From blood, roughly 240-550 ng of genomic DNA served as TRB template. Multiplex PCR with BIOMED2 TRB-A/B primer pools amplified TRB rearrangements. TCRdb reanalysed the multiplex PCR reads using MiXCR and keeps one entry per CDR3 protein. The sample yields fewer than 10,000 distinct CDR3 sequences, over 25% seen once. The sequence derives from a human donor who had recovered from COVID-19. The specimen was blood. The J gene is TRBJ2-7, the V gene TRBV14; D gene unclear. In nucleotides, the CDR3 is TGTGCCAGCAGCCAAGGACGGGTCGAGCAGTACTTC. Encoded protein: CASSQGRVEQYF.